This T cell receptor beta chain was sequenced for a study of Tregs in tolerant kidney transplant recipients. General study findings and limits: The small number of patients limits these findings pending further validation. No direct test of biological reproducibility was done here. The most relevant donor-specific Treg TCRbeta repertoire apparently came from expansion with activated donor B cells.

As regards this clone: Its antigen is still unknown.

Unstimulated Tregs (CD4+CD25+CD127-) and CD4+CD25- non-Tregs were sorted from PBMCs. The assay was immunoSEQ multiplex PCR, and TCRdb's table has in-frame clones only and misses some. Altogether some 240,000 clones are present, about 86% being singletons, with the ten largest covering around 0.6%. Sequenced: CD4+ T cells from blood. This sequence was found in a human donor in good health.

The CDR3 sequence: CASSHPRTSGSSGELFF. The CDR3 DNA reads as TGTGCCAGTAGCCACCCCAGGACTAGCGGGAGCTCCGGGGAGCTGTTTTTT. The rearrangement joins TRBV19 to TRBJ2-2; 13 bases are shared with TRBD2. V shed 6 bases, J shed 6 bases, and the junction held 10 bases outside the gene matches. CDR3 length equals 17 residues. Germline V gives CDR1 LNHDA, CDR2 SQIVND (reference sequence).